One sample yielded the 4 T cell receptor beta chains listed below, sequenced in a study of blood T cell repertoires in COVID-19. Data came from immunoSEQ multiplex PCR; TCRdb stores just in-frame clones and leaves some out. This sample has about 220,000 clones; 75% to 85% occur once, and the top ten carry roughly 10%. The sample consisted of peripheral blood. The source is a man aged 50-60 years with active or convalescent COVID-19.

This clone was detected only once. The chain employs TRBV7-2 and TRBJ2-1; 11 bases match TRBD2. V lost 0 bases, J lost 5 bases, and 3 bases stayed unmatched. Germline CDR1 reads SGHTA; CDR2 reads FQGNSA. The CDR3 is made up of 16 amino acids. The CDR3 sequence: CASSLAGTSGNNEQFF. The DNA for the CDR3 is TGTGCCAGCAGCTTAGCCGGGACTAGCGGCAACAATGAGCAGTTCTTC. Using reference TRBV7-2 and TRBJ2-1 for the parts outside the CDR3, the full variable domain is GAGVSQSPSNKVTEKGKDVELRCDPISGHTALYWYRQSLGQGLEFLIYFQGNSAPDKSGLPSDRFSAERTGGSVSTLTIQRTQQEDSAVYLCASSLAGTSGNNEQFFGPGTRLTVL.

The rearrangement links TRBV5-1 to TRBJ2-7; TRBD2 matches 10 bases. This CDR3 comprises 17 residues. The V gene's germline CDR1 is SGHRS and CDR2 YFSETQ. Unmatched junction bases numbered 17, after V lost 4 bases and J lost 7 bases. The CDR3 DNA follows: TGCGCCAGCAGCCCGGGCAGCGGGAGGGCCACCATGCGGGAGCAGTACTTC. This gives the protein CASSPGSGRATMREQYF.

The CDR3 sequence is CASTLVSFTEAFF. The CDR3 DNA sequence: TGTGCCAGCACCCTGGTGAGTTTCACTGAAGCTTTCTTT. The rearrangement links TRBV12-3 or TRBV12-4 to TRBJ1-1, with no clear D. This CDR3 has 13 amino acids. Trimming left V 7 bases short and J 4 bases short, with 13 bases between.

J is TRBJ2-4 and V is TRBV4-1; TRBD2 is a possible D gene (6 bases). The germline V gene encodes CDR1 MGHRA and CDR2 YSYEKL. The ends were cut back, 4 bases at V and 4 bases at J, with 8 bases in the middle. The CDR3 runs 13 residues. CDR3 protein: CASSRREKNIQYF. The CDR3 nucleotides read TGCGCCAGCAGCCGGAGGGAGAAAAACATTCAGTACTTC.